This passage covers 18 T cell receptor beta chains from one sample sequenced in a study of blood T cell repertoires in COVID-19. The data were produced by immunoSEQ multiplex PCR, yet TCRdb's version contains in-frame clones alone and is incomplete. The sample shows some 93,000 clones, approximately 84% of them seen only once. Source material: peripheral blood. The receptors originated from a man between 65 and 85 years old with acute or convalescent COVID-19.

The chain is built from TRBV7-2 and TRBJ2-1; D not resolved. The germline V and J ends were trimmed by 6 bases and 0 bases, with 9 bases remaining between them. From germline, CDR1 is SGHTA and CDR2 FQGNSA. The CDR3 is made up of 14 amino acids. CDR3 nucleotides: TGTGCCAGCAGATCCGCGAGCTCCTACAATGAGCAGTTCTTC. This codes for CASRSASSYNEQFF.

In the case of this clone: Distinct nucleotide sequences in the sample also encode this CDR3. The J gene is TRBJ2-7, the V gene TRBV7-9; D is perhaps TRBD1 (6 bases). The CDR3 is made up of 12 amino acids. Germline V gene data show CDR1 as SEHNR and CDR2 as FQNEAQ (reference sequence). V was clipped by 5 bases and J by 3 bases, with 8 bases between them. The CDR3 spells CASSLQGYEQYF. The CDR3 bases are TGTGCCAGCAGCCTACAGGGCTACGAGCAGTACTTC.

The chain is built from TRBV30 and TRBJ1-1; 7 bases fit TRBD1. Germline V gene sequence: CDR1 GTSNPN, CDR2 SVGIG (reference sequence). This CDR3 contains 13 residues. V was pared by 4 bases and J by 1 base, with 3 bases of the junction left unmatched. The CDR3, as DNA: TGTGCCTGGAAAGGACAGGCGAACACTGAAGCTTTCTTT. Its translation: CAWKGQANTEAFF.

The CDR3 loop is CASTGQGASEQYF. The CDR3 DNA reads as TGTGCCAGCACCGGACAGGGGGCAAGCGAGCAGTACTTC. This rearrangement joins TRBV12-3 or TRBV12-4 to TRBJ2-7, with 11 nucleotides matching TRBD1. This CDR3 contains 13 residues. Trimming at V came to 7 bases and at J to 6 bases, leaving 5 bases not matched to a gene.

V usage is TRBV21-1 and J usage is TRBJ2-5; the table's D call, TRBD1, was not checked against the DNA. TRBV21-1 is marked as a pseudogene. The CDR3 totals 16 residues. The CDR3 region is CASSKGGTDKQETQYF. CDR3 sequence (DNA): TGTGCCAGCAGCAAAGGGGGGACAGATAAGCAAGAGACCCAGTACTTC.

The chain links TRBV11-2 to TRBJ2-2; maybe TRBD1 (6 bases). CDR1 SGHAT and CDR2 FQNNGV come from the germline V gene. CDR3 length equals 16 residues. The V end was cut by 6 bases, the J end by 1 base, with 15 bases between. In DNA, the CDR3 is TGTGCCAGCAGTCCCTGGGGGCAGAAGAACACCGGGGAGCTGTTTTTT. Translating gives CASSPWGQKNTGELFF.

The J gene is TRBJ1-3, the V gene TRBV7-8; D unresolved. Germline V lookup: CDR1 SGHVS, CDR2 FQNEAQ. This CDR3 is built from 14 residues. The V end lost 4 bases, the J end lost 1 base, and 8 bases lay between the germline ends. The CDR3 protein is CASSSRASGNTIYF. The DNA for the CDR3 is TGTGCCAGCAGCTCCCGCGCGTCTGGAAACACCATATATTTT.

This chain's CDR3 is CASSPLDRAPSTF. DNA for the CDR3: TGTGCCAGCAGCCCTCTGGACAGGGCCCCCTCCACCTTC. The genes are TRBV27 and TRBJ1-2, with 8 bases that match TRBD1. The germline V gene has CDR1 MNHEY and CDR2 SMNVEV (reference sequence). Trimming took 6 bases from V and 13 from J; bases not matched to a gene: 13. This CDR3 is 13 amino acids long.

A note on this clone: The DNA is left out, because the CDR3 cannot be placed on it with certainty; the CDR3 is given as TCRdb lists it. The J gene is TRBJ1-6, the V gene TRBV19. CDR1 is LNHDA and CDR2 is SQIVND in the germline V gene (reference sequence). The CDR3 is 15 residues long, ends included. The CDR3 reads CASTSVSSYNSPLHF.

The chain couples TRBV19 to TRBJ2-7; a weak D match, TRBD1 (6 bases). Germline V gene sequence: CDR1 LNHDA, CDR2 SQIVND (reference sequence). Trimming pared 10 bases from V and 4 bases from J, leaving 20 bases between. This CDR3 is built from 14 residues. The CDR3 reads CATSVTGTTYEQYF. The CDR3 nucleotides read TGTGCCACCTCAGTTACCGGGACAACGTACGAGCAGTACTTC.

The chain recombines TRBV29-1 with TRBJ1-2; tentative D call: TRBD1 (5 bases). Trimming removed 5 bases from V and 1 base from J, with 14 bases in between. Germline V lookup: CDR1 SQVTM, CDR2 ANQGSEA. This CDR3 is 14 amino acids long. In nucleotides, the CDR3 is TGCAGCGTTCGTACTTTGACAGATAACTATGGCTACACCTTC. Protein product: CSVRTLTDNYGYTF.

The count of this clone is one. The V call is TRBV27, the J call TRBJ2-1; perhaps TRBD1 as D (6 bases). CDR3 length equals 12 residues. CDR1 is MNHEY, CDR2 SMNVEV, per germline (reference sequence). V shed 6 bases and J shed 10 bases, with 13 bases lying between them. The DNA of the CDR3 is TGTGCCAGCAGGTCGAGACAGGTCGAGCAGTTCTTC. Its translation is CASRSRQVEQFF.

The chain recombines TRBV30 with TRBJ1-1, with D possibly TRBD1 on 5 matching bases. The CDR3 is made up of 20 amino acids. Germline CDR1 reads GTSNPN; CDR2 reads SVGIG (reference sequence). V was clipped by 2 bases and J by 1 base, with 29 bases between them. In DNA form, the CDR3 reads TGTGCCTGGAGTCCACTGTCCGATCGACAGTCCTCGATATCGAACACTGAAGCTTTCTTT. It codes for CAWSPLSDRQSSISNTEAFF.

J is TRBJ1-1 and V is TRBV7-2; TRBD1 is a possible D gene (6 bases). CDR3 length: 16 residues. The germline V and J ends were trimmed by 4 bases and 0 bases, with 15 bases remaining between them. Germline CDR1 reads SGHTA; CDR2 reads FQGNSA. In nucleotides, the CDR3 is TGTGCCAGCAGCTCTAGGACAGTAAGTTTGAACACTGAAGCTTTCTTT. Protein product: CASSSRTVSLNTEAFF.

V and J are TRBV7-3 and TRBJ2-2, with 9 nucleotides matching TRBD2. CDR1 and CDR2 from the germline V gene are SGHTA and FQGTGA. V lost 5 bases and J lost 8; bases outside the gene matches: 6. The CDR3 is made up of 14 amino acids. Here the CDR3 DNA reads TGTGCCAGCAGCCCCGGGACTAGCAGGGGGGAGCTGTTTTTT. Translating gives CASSPGTSRGELFF.

The V call is TRBV29-1, the J call TRBJ2-1; TRBD2 matches 13 bases. The CDR3 loop spans 15 amino acids. CDR1 is SQVTM and CDR2 is ANQGSEA in the germline V gene. V was pared by 6 bases and J by 6 bases, with 8 bases of the junction left unmatched. Written as DNA, the CDR3 is TGCAGCGTCCTCCTACTAGCGGGAGGGCCCAATGAGCAGTTCTTC. Translated: CSVLLLAGGPNEQFF.

Worth noting for this clone: An end of the junction differs from the germline gene, which may be a read error. The chain employs TRBV4-1 and TRBJ2-1; TRBD2 is a possible D gene (6 bases). Germline V gene data show CDR1 as MGHRA and CDR2 as YSYEKL. CDR3 size: 15 residues. The CDR3 DNA is TGCGCCCGCAGCCCGCCGGGACGGGGGTTTTGGAAGCAGTTCTTC. It translates to CARSPPGRGFWKQFF.

The rearrangement uses TRBV7-9 and TRBJ2-1; D possibly corresponds to TRBD2 (6 bases). The ends were cut back, 5 bases at V and 8 bases at J, with 19 bases in the middle. CDR1 is SEHNR, CDR2 FQNEAQ, per germline (reference sequence). The CDR3 extends over 15 amino acids. For the CDR3, the DNA is TGTGCCAGCAGCCCGCGGGACTCTCCGGAGGATGAGCAGTTCTTC. Translated, it gives CASSPRDSPEDEQFF. Combining the CDR3 with reference TRBV7-9 and TRBJ2-1 gives the whole variable domain DTGVSQNPRHKITKRGQNVTFRCDPISEHNRLYWYRQTLGQGPEFLTYFQNEAQLEKSRLLSDRFSAERPKGSFSTLEIQRTEQGDSAMYLCASSPRDSPEDEQFFGPGTRLTVL.